These T cell receptor beta chains were read from a single sample in a study of Graves' ophthalmopathy and Graves' hyperthyroidism. TCRdb ran MiXCR on the multiplex PCR reads and lists one entry per CDR3 protein. The data hold about 410,000 distinct CDR3 sequences, with 15% to 20% observed a single time. What was sequenced was peripheral blood. These receptors originate from a woman younger than 30 with Graves' ophthalmopathy. Both conserved end residues are part of each CDR3. The D gene is left open where the match is weak. Part of the rows lack a size; the others show once, few, many or a class for expanded clones.

-	TRBJ1-2	TRBV3-1	few	TGTGCCAGCAGCCAAGATAGGATTCGGACTGCCTATGGCTACACCTTC	CASSQDRIRTAYGYTF
TRBD1	TRBJ1-5	TRBV30	many	TGTGCCTGGAGTTCCAGAAACAGGGGGGACTATAGCAATCAGCCCCAGCATTTT	CAWSSRNRGDYSNQPQHF
-	TRBJ2-7	TRBV6-1	-	TGTGCCAGCAGCCCGGACCCCGCGGGCTCCTACGAGCAGTACTTC	CASSPDPAGSYEQYF
-	TRBJ1-1	TRBV5-1	many	TGCGCCAGCGGAGGGGTGAACACTGAAGCTTTCTTT	CASGGVNTEAFF
TRBD1	TRBJ2-7	TRBV6-2/TRBV6-3	many	TGTGCCAGCAGGCTTGGGACAGGGCCCAACGAGCAGTACTTC	CASRLGTGPNEQYF
-	TRBJ2-7	TRBV4-2	-	TGTGCCAGCAGCCAAGAGGTCGGACGAGAGCAGTACTTC	CASSQEVGREQYF
-	TRBJ1-1	TRBV5-1	many	TGCGCCAGCAGCTGGGATTTAGGGGCGGCCCCCGGGGCTTTCTTT	CASSWDLGAAPGAFF
-	TRBJ2-7	TRBV6-5	many	TGTGCCAGCAGTTACTCGTTCGGTGTCTCCTACGAGCAGTACTTC	CASSYSFGVSYEQYF
-	TRBJ2-7	TRBV30	-	TGTGCCTGCGGGGGACCCAACGAGCAGTACTTC	CACGGPNEQYF
TRBD2	TRBJ2-7	TRBV11-2	-	TGTGCCAGCAGCGTAGGGAGCGGGGGGATCTCCTACGAGCAGTACTTC	CASSVGSGGISYEQYF
TRBD1	TRBJ1-2	TRBV6-5	many	TGTGCCAGCAGTTACGGCCACGGACAGGGGTATGATGGCTACACCTTC	CASSYGHGQGYDGYTF
-	TRBJ2-2	TRBV6-2/TRBV6-3	many	TGTGCCAGCAGTAGGTGGACAACTGCGAACACCGGGGAGCTGTTTTTT	CASSRWTTANTGELFF
-	TRBJ2-7	TRBV6-5	many	TGTGCCAGCGGAAACAGGGCCAATGACTACGAGCAGTACTTC	CASGNRANDYEQYF
-	TRBJ1-1	TRBV20-1	many	TGCAGTGAACGGGGAGGCGTCGGGAACACTGAAGCTTTCTTT	CSERGGVGNTEAFF
-	TRBJ1-2	TRBV9	many	TGTGCCAGCAGCGTAGGGGGGAAGAACTATGGCTACACCTTC	CASSVGGKNYGYTF
-	TRBJ1-3	TRBV10-3	many	TGTGCCATCAGTGAGGGCGGAAACACCATATATTTT	CAISEGGNTIYF
-	TRBJ1-5	TRBV12-3/TRBV12-4	many	TGTGCCAGCAGTTTAGCCTGGGGTGATCAGCCCCAGCATTTT	CASSLAWGDQPQHF
TRBD1	TRBJ2-7	TRBV12-3/TRBV12-4	-	TGTGCCAGCACATACAGGGGGAGTCGCGAGCAGTACTTC	CASTYRGSREQYF
-	TRBJ2-5	TRBV7-2	many	TGTGCCAGCAGCTTAGATAAGGCCGGGGGGACCCAGTACTTC	CASSLDKAGGTQYF
TRBD1	TRBJ1-5	TRBV29-1	many	TGCAGCGTCAGACAGGGGAACAGCAATCAGCCCCAGCATTTT	CSVRQGNSNQPQHF
-	TRBJ2-5	TRBV20-1	many	TGCAGTGCTAGGGTATATTTCGGCCAGGGGGGCCAAGAGACCCAGTACTTC	CSARVYFGQGGQETQYF
-	TRBJ1-3	TRBV12-3/TRBV12-4	-	TGTGCCAGCAGTTTATGGGCCAGCTCTGGAAACACCATATATTTT	CASSLWASSGNTIYF
TRBD1	TRBJ1-2	TRBV12-3/TRBV12-4	-	TGTGCCAGCAGGACAGGGGCTGGCTATGGCTACACCTTC	CASRTGAGYGYTF
TRBD2	TRBJ2-7	TRBV27	many	TGTGCCAGCAGTCTGCTTAGCGGGGGAGGGATCTACGAGCAGTACTTC	CASSLLSGGGIYEQYF
-	TRBJ1-3	TRBV12-3/TRBV12-4	many	TGTGCCAGCAGTTCGGACGGACGGACTAACACCATATATTTT	CASSSDGRTNTIYF
-	TRBJ2-7	TRBV5-8	many	TGTGCCAGCAGCTCCGCCCCGACAGCCTACGAGCAGTACTTC	CASSSAPTAYEQYF
-	TRBJ2-7	TRBV5-1	many	TGCGCCAGCAGGCCTTCTAGCGGAGGGGGAATTTCCTACGAGCAGTACTTC	CASRPSSGGGISYEQYF
TRBD2	TRBJ2-4	TRBV27	many	TGTGCCAGCAGTCCCATAGCGGGGGGCCTAGCCAAAAACATTCAGTACTTC	CASSPIAGGLAKNIQYF
-	TRBJ1-2	TRBV6-2/TRBV6-3	many	TGTGCCAGCAGTTACGGGGGGAACTATGGCTACACCTTC	CASSYGGNYGYTF
-	TRBJ2-5	TRBV14	many	TGTGCCAGCAGCCTTTCGAAGCAGTTCCAAAAGACCCAGTACTTC	CASSLSKQFQKTQYF
-	TRBJ1-5	TRBV20-1	-	TGCAGCACCCGCGTGCCGGGACGGGATCAGCCCCAGCATTTT	CSTRVPGRDQPQHF
-	TRBJ1-1	TRBV11-2	many	TGTGCCAGCAGCTTAGACATTTTGTACACTGAAGCTTTCTTT	CASSLDILYTEAFF
-	TRBJ2-7	TRBV27	many	TGTGCCAGCAGCCAGCCGGGGTCGGGACGGGGAGCCCTCGAGCAGTACTTC	CASSQPGSGRGALEQYF
-	TRBJ2-2	TRBV24-1	many	TGTGCCACCAGTGATTTCGAGGGCTACCCCCACACCGGGGAGCTGTTTTTT	CATSDFEGYPHTGELFF
-	TRBJ1-1	TRBV7-2	many	TGTGCCAGCAGCCGCCCCGGGACAGAAGCTTTCTTT	CASSRPGTEAFF
-	TRBJ2-2	TRBV7-2	many	TGTGCCAGCAGCTTACGGCCTTCTGACACCGGGGAGCTGTTTTTT	CASSLRPSDTGELFF
-	TRBJ1-1	TRBV2	-	TGTGCCAGCAGTGAGTCTCCGTGGGGGACTGGAGCTTTCTTT	CASSESPWGTGAFF
TRBD2	TRBJ2-7	TRBV5-1	many	TGCGCCAGCAGCTCTCTAGGGCTAGCGGGATCCCACGAGCAGTACTTC	CASSSLGLAGSHEQYF
-	TRBJ2-5	TRBV28	many	TGTGCCAGCAGGAGCACAGCGTACCAAGAGACCCAGTACTTC	CASRSTAYQETQYF
-	TRBJ2-7	TRBV7-2	many	TGTGCCAGCAGCTTGATGCGGGACTCGACCTACGAGCAGTACTTC	CASSLMRDSTYEQYF
TRBD1	TRBJ2-5	TRBV15	once	TGTGCCACCAGCAGCCAAGGGGACAGGGGGCTCAGGGAGACCCAGTACTTC	CATSSQGDRGLRETQYF
-	TRBJ2-5	TRBV12-3/TRBV12-4	-	TGTGCCAGCAGTGAAGGCGGCAGGCAAGAGACCCAGTACTTC	CASSEGGRQETQYF
TRBD1	TRBJ1-6	TRBV12-3/TRBV12-4	-	TGTGCCAGCAACCAGGACAGGGTTTCACCCCTCCACTTT	CASNQDRVSPLHF
TRBD1	TRBJ2-5	TRBV29-1	-	TGCAGCGTTGGAAAGACAGGGGAAGAGACCCAGTACTTC	CSVGKTGEETQYF
TRBD1	TRBJ2-2	TRBV11-2	many	TGTGCCAGCAGGTTCACAGGGGCCACCGGGGAGCTGTTTTTT	CASRFTGATGELFF
TRBD1	TRBJ1-5	TRBV6-2/TRBV6-3	many	TGTGCCAGCAGTTACGACAGGGGGCGCGGGGGAGGTCAGCCCCAGCATTTT	CASSYDRGRGGGQPQHF
-	TRBJ1-5	TRBV19	many	TGTGCCAGTAGTATAGGAGGGAACAATCAGCCCCAGCATTTT	CASSIGGNNQPQHF
-	TRBJ1-1	TRBV6-1	-	TGTGCCAGCAAGAGGCAGCGGAACACTGAAGCTTTCTTT	CASKRQRNTEAFF
-	TRBJ2-7	TRBV30	once	TGTGCCTGGAGCCCCCTTTCGAACGAGCAGTACTTC	CAWSPLSNEQYF
TRBD1	TRBJ2-6	TRBV6-2/TRBV6-3	many	TGTGCCAGCAGTCACCGGGACAGGTCAATCTCTGGGGCCAACGTCCTGACTTTC	CASSHRDRSISGANVLTF
-	TRBJ1-3	TRBV11-2	-	TGTGCCAGCAGAAATAGACCGTTTTCTGGAAACACCATATATTTT	CASRNRPFSGNTIYF
-	TRBJ2-7	TRBV10-3	-	TGTGCCATCGCCGGGACAACCTCCTACGAGCAGTACTTC	CAIAGTTSYEQYF
TRBD1	TRBJ2-7	TRBV6-1	many	TGTGCCAGCAGAAGGAGCGGACAGGGTGCCTACGAGCGGTACTTC	CASRRSGQGAYERYF
-	TRBJ1-1	TRBV7-2	-	TGTGCCAGCAGCACGGGACTTAGAAATGAAGCTTTCTTT	CASSTGLRNEAFF
-	TRBJ1-2	TRBV9	many	TGTGCCAGCAGCGCGGATTTCTATGGCTACACCTTC	CASSADFYGYTF
-	TRBJ1-1	TRBV19	-	TGTGCCTCCTCAAGTGGACAGACCCTCATGAACACTGAAGCTTTCTTT	CASSSGQTLMNTEAFF
TRBD2	TRBJ2-2	TRBV6-1	many	TGTGCCAGCAGTGAAAACCGGGGGGGGCCCACCGGGGAGCTGTTTTTT	CASSENRGGPTGELFF
-	TRBJ2-2	TRBV18	many	TGTGCCAGCTCACGAAATATCGGGGAGCTGTTTTTT	CASSRNIGELFF
-	TRBJ2-2	TRBV6-2/TRBV6-3	many	TGTGCCAGCAAGACACAAGGGGATGCCGGGGAGCTGTTTTTT	CASKTQGDAGELFF